Listed here are 18 T cell receptor beta chains from one sample, sequenced in a study of shared clonotypes between healthy human individuals. Only in-frame clones appear in the TCRdb table, and some are missing; sequencing was by immunoSEQ multiplex PCR. This sample carries hundreds of thousands of clones, 55% to 85% of them seen once, and the ten largest clones take around 2%. Sequencing was carried out using memory CD4+ T cells sorted from blood. Subset specified: CD45RA-negative fraction. The receptors were sampled from a woman aged 25 to 45 in good health.

Comments on this clone: One junction end disagrees with the germline gene, perhaps due to a read error. V is TRBV4-2 and J is TRBJ1-1; a weak D match, TRBD1 (6 bases). The germline V gene encodes CDR1 LGHNA and CDR2 YNFKEQ. The CDR3 sequence is 19 residues long. The CDR3 region has the DNA TGTGCCAACAGCCAAGATCGTCGCGGGCAGGGGAGGTTGAACACTGAAGCTTTCTTT. As protein: CANSQDRRGQGRLNTEAFF.

To note about this clone: A read error is possible here, since a much larger clone lies one base away. The chain joins TRBV28 to TRBJ2-7, with 11 bases fitting TRBD2. The V gene's germline CDR1 is MDHEN and CDR2 SYDVKM. The CDR3 is 15 residues long. J lost 3 bases, V lost 1 base, and 2 bases had no gene match. CDR3 in amino acids: CASSLSTSGNYEQYF. The CDR3 DNA is TGTGCCAGCAGTTTATCGACTAGCGGGAACTACGAGCAGTACTTC.

The CDR3 protein is CASGTGTSGTDTQYF. In nucleotides, the CDR3 is TGTGCTAGTGGGACCGGGACTAGCGGAACAGATACGCAGTATTTT. V is TRBV12-5 and J is TRBJ2-3, with 11 bases that match TRBD2. This CDR3 spans 15 amino acids. From germline, CDR1 is LGHNT and CDR2 FRNRAP. Losses at the gene ends were 6 bases for V and 3 bases for J; bases not matched to a gene: 5.

This chain links TRBV2 with TRBJ2-7, with D tentatively TRBD1 or TRBD2 (5 bases each). The germline CDR1 and CDR2 sequences are SNHLY and FYNNEI. The CDR3 is made up of 15 amino acids. Trimming stripped 6 bases from V and 4 bases from J, with 19 bases between. The CDR3 protein is CASRAVGTGPYEQYF. The CDR3, as DNA: TGTGCCAGCAGGGCCGTCGGGACGGGACCTTACGAGCAGTACTTC.

This chain uses TRBV5-4 with TRBJ2-7; 16 nucleotides line up with TRBD2. V trimming: 2 bases; J trimming: 6 bases; junction bases outside the gene matches: 17. Germline-derived CDR1 and CDR2 are SGHNT and YYREEE (reference sequence). The CDR3 is 20 amino acids. The DNA of the CDR3 is TGTGCCAGCAGCTTAGAACCGACCGGGACTAGCGGGAGGGTTTTTTCCGAGCAGTACTTC. As protein: CASSLEPTGTSGRVFSEQYF. Filled out from reference TRBV5-4 and TRBJ2-7, the complete variable domain reads ETGVTQSPTHLIKTRGQQVTLRCSSQSGHNTVSWYQQALGQGPQFIFQYYREEENGRGNFPPRFSGLQFPNYSSELNVNALELDDSALYLCASSLEPTGTSGRVFSEQYFGPGTRLTVT.

There are a few counts of this clone. The rearrangement uses TRBV6-1 and TRBJ1-6; TRBD1 might be the D (5 bases). CDR3 length: 13 residues. V was trimmed by 8 bases and J by 7 bases, leaving 12 bases between them. Germline CDR1 and CDR2: MNHNS and SASEGT. The CDR3 DNA is TGTGCCAGCTCAGGGTCTGAGAATTCACCCCTCCACTTT. Translated, it gives CASSGSENSPLHF.

The chain couples TRBV28 to TRBJ2-3; D possibly corresponds to TRBD1 (6 bases). V was clipped by 1 base and J by 8 bases, with 13 bases between them. Germline V gene data show CDR1 as MDHEN and CDR2 as SYDVKM. The CDR3 covers 14 residues. The CDR3 loop reads CASSLFITGSTQYF. CDR3 DNA sequence: TGTGCCAGCAGTTTATTCATAACAGGGTCTACGCAGTATTTT.

This clone was seen only a few times. The CDR3 is CASSTGQGDGNTIYF. CDR3 sequence (DNA): TGTGCCAGCTCGACCGGACAGGGGGATGGAAACACCATATATTTT. This chain links TRBV18 with TRBJ1-3, with TRBD1 matching over 10 bases. Germline V gene lookup returns CDR1 KGHSH and CDR2 LQKENI. Trimming at V came to 6 bases and at J to 3 bases, leaving 5 bases not matched to a gene. The CDR3 length is 15 residues.

As to this clone: Because it lacks the conserved phenylalanine or tryptophan at the end, this CDR3 is likely a read error. No DNA is shown, since the ends of the CDR3 on it are uncertain; the CDR3 is the one TCRdb lists. The gene calls are TRBV6-5 and TRBJ2-7; no DNA check was done on the table's D call, TRBD1. With termini counted, the CDR3 has 13 amino acids. Per germline, CDR1 MNHEY and CDR2 SVGAGI. CDR3 protein: CASSPRGTGRLVI.

J is TRBJ1-3 and V is TRBV6-5; tentatively, D is TRBD1 (6 bases). Germline V gene data show CDR1 as MNHEY and CDR2 as SVGAGI. The CDR3 runs to 14 residues. Trimming shortened V by 6 bases and J by 1 base, and 10 bases separated the two germline ends. This CDR3 reads CASSPDRSGNTIYF. CDR3 DNA sequence: TGTGCCAGCAGCCCCGACAGGTCTGGAAACACCATATATTTT.

V is TRBV2 and J is TRBJ2-1; D remains ambiguous. V shed 6 bases and J shed 9 bases, with 12 bases lying between them. The germline V gene has CDR1 SNHLY and CDR2 FYNNEI. This CDR3 has 12 amino acids. The CDR3 sequence: CASSPVLREQFF. The CDR3 nucleotides read TGTGCCAGCAGCCCTGTATTGCGTGAGCAGTTCTTC.

Only one count was recorded for this clone. V usage is TRBV6-1 and J usage is TRBJ2-7, with 10 bases fitting TRBD2. This CDR3 spans 15 amino acids. V trimming: 1 base; J trimming: 4 bases; junction bases outside the gene matches: 4. The germline CDR1 and CDR2 sequences are MNHNS and SASEGT. CDR3 amino acids: CASSEDGTSVYEQYF. CDR3 in DNA: TGTGCCAGCAGTGAAGATGGGACTAGCGTTTACGAGCAGTACTTC.

The chain combines TRBV29-1 with TRBJ1-6; D unclear. Germline CDR1 SQVTM, CDR2 ANQGSEA. V lost 7 bases, J lost 11 bases, and 9 bases lay in between. The CDR3 spans 10 residues. This chain's CDR3 is CSGEVPPLHF. Here the CDR3 DNA reads TGCAGCGGAGAGGTTCCACCCCTCCACTTT.

The rearrangement joins TRBV4-2 to TRBJ2-3; D is ambiguous. The CDR3 totals 15 residues. Germline V gene sequence: CDR1 LGHNA, CDR2 YNFKEQ. Trimming removed 1 base at V and 0 bases at J, with 8 bases between. The CDR3 DNA is TGTGCCAGCAGCCAAGTCGCATCTAGCACAGATACGCAGTATTTT. Translating gives CASSQVASSTDTQYF.

Concerning this clone itself: The same CDR3 can be traced to other DNA sequences in this sample. V is TRBV7-9 and J is TRBJ1-5; 8 positions match TRBD1. V was pared by 5 bases and J by 6 bases, with 6 bases of the junction left unmatched. CDR3 length: 14 amino acids. Germline values: CDR1 SEHNR, CDR2 FQNEAQ (reference sequence). The CDR3 DNA reads TGTGCCAGCAGCCCCGACAGGGGCGGTCAGCCCCAGCATTTT. Translated: CASSPDRGGQPQHF.

The chain combines TRBV5-4 with TRBJ2-1, with D perhaps matching TRBD1 (6 bases). V was shortened by 0 bases and J by 9 bases, with 16 bases between the two germline ends. CDR1 SGHNT and CDR2 YYREEE come from the germline V gene (reference sequence). The CDR3 is made up of 15 amino acids. Written as DNA, the CDR3 is TGTGCCAGCAGCTTGGCTAGGGGGATTATGGGTGAGCAGTTCTTC. Residues: CASSLARGIMGEQFF. Supplemented by reference TRBV5-4 and TRBJ2-1, the full variable domain reads ETGVTQSPTHLIKTRGQQVTLRCSSQSGHNTVSWYQQALGQGPQFIFQYYREEENGRGNFPPRFSGLQFPNYSSELNVNALELDDSALYLCASSLARGIMGEQFFGPGTRLTVL.

The chain links TRBV29-1 to TRBJ2-5, with TRBD2 matching over 12 bases. The J call may be incorrect, as the DNA end agrees better with TRBJ2-7. CDR1 SQVTM and CDR2 ANQGSEA come from the germline V gene. The CDR3 is 15 amino acids. Here the CDR3 reads CSVETPLAGGNEQYF. The CDR3 DNA reads TGCAGCGTTGAAACTCCGCTAGCGGGAGGGAACGAGCAGTACTTC.

The table lists this clone with a few counts. V usage is TRBV2 and J usage is TRBJ1-2; TRBD1 agrees at 11 bases. J was trimmed by 5 bases and V by 6 bases; bases with no gene match: 5. This CDR3 spans 14 amino acids. The V gene's germline CDR1 is SNHLY and CDR2 FYNNEI. CDR3 nucleotides: TGTGCCAGCAGAAGGACAGGGGGCGAGTATGGCTACACCTTC. Encoded protein: CASRRTGGEYGYTF. Variable domain in full (rest from reference TRBV2 and TRBJ1-2): EPEVTQTPSHQVTQMGQEVILRCVPISNHLYFYWYRQILGQKVEFLVSFYNNEISEKSEIFDDQFSVERPDGSNFTLKIRSTKLEDSAMYFCASRRTGGEYGYTFGSGTRLTVV.